What follows are 17 T cell receptor beta chains derived from one specimen sequenced in a study of CD8+CD57+ T cells in acquired aplastic anemia. Researchers used genomic DNA as the template to profile TCR beta VDJ and CDR3. TCRdb analysed the reads with MiXCR anew, one entry per CDR3 protein. The sample lists more than 250,000 distinct CDR3 sequences, about 56% occurring once. Sequencing was carried out using sorted CD4+, CD8+, or CD8+CD57+ T cells (not recorded which) from PBMCs. The source of these receptors is a human donor with severe aplastic anemia or a healthy control (not recorded which).

The chain carries TRBV5-1 and TRBJ2-7; D perhaps matches TRBD2 (5 bases). CDR3 length: 14 amino acids. V dropped 0 bases and J dropped 3 bases, with 10 bases sitting between them. Germline CDR1 and CDR2: SGHRS and YFSETQ. DNA of the CDR3: TGCGCCAGCAGCTTGGCCGGGGAAGTCTACGAGCAGTACTTC. It encodes CASSLAGEVYEQYF.

This sequence joins TRBV5-1 and TRBJ1-1; perhaps TRBD1 as D (5 bases). Germline CDR1 SGHRS, CDR2 YFSETQ. V lost 0 bases, J lost 3 bases, and 15 bases lay in between. The CDR3 covers 16 residues. CDR3 coding DNA: TGCGCCAGCAGCTTGGCTGGGGGAGAGGTGGACACTGAAGCTTTCTTT. This translates into CASSLAGGEVDTEAFF.

The J gene is TRBJ2-7, the V gene TRBV9; 11 nucleotides line up with TRBD2. V shed 3 bases and J 7 bases; nucleotides not matched to a gene: 9. The CDR3 is 15 residues long. CDR1 and CDR2 from the germline V gene are SGDLS and YYNGEE. CDR3 sequence reads: CASSGIAGGPREQYF. In nucleotides, the CDR3 is TGTGCCAGCAGCGGAATAGCGGGGGGGCCGAGGGAGCAGTACTTC.

The rearrangement uses TRBV20-1 and TRBJ1-6; tentative D call: TRBD1 (6 bases). The CDR3 is 13 amino acids. Per germline, CDR1 DFQATT and CDR2 SNEGSKA (reference sequence). The ends were cut back, 0 bases at V and 7 bases at J, with 7 bases in the middle. CDR3 amino acids: CSARDTGNSPLHF. Here the CDR3 DNA reads TGCAGTGCTAGAGACACAGGGAATTCACCCCTCCACTTT.

This clonotype was detected ten times or more. The gene calls are TRBV24-1 and TRBJ1-2, with D unresolved. The CDR3 length is 11 residues. CDR1 KGHDR and CDR2 SFDVKD come from the germline V gene. Trimming took off 6 bases at V and 4 bases at J, with 5 bases between the two ends. CDR3 sequence reads: CATSSGYGYTF. In DNA form, the CDR3 reads TGTGCCACCAGTAGCGGCTATGGCTACACCTTC.

Comments on this clonotype: The junction departs from the called germline gene at one end, perhaps through a read error. The chain is built from TRBV10-3 and TRBJ2-1; 7 nucleotides align to TRBD1. This CDR3 has 15 residues. Per germline, CDR1 ENHRY and CDR2 SYGVKD. CDR3 amino acids: CASSTRDSSYNEQFF. CDR3 DNA: TGTGCCAGCAGTACCCGGGACAGCTCCTACAATGAGCAGTTCTTC.

The V call is TRBV7-2, the J call TRBJ2-5, with 8 bases aligning to TRBD2. CDR1 and CDR2 (germline): SGHTA, FQGNSA. V shed 6 bases, J shed 4 bases, and the junction held 22 bases outside the gene matches. The CDR3 has 19 amino acids. CDR3 sequence reads: CASSLALNGGARLGETQYF. The CDR3 bases are TGTGCCAGCAGTTTGGCACTTAACGGGGGGGCCCGATTAGGAGAGACCCAGTACTTC.

The CDR3 nucleotides are TGTGCCAGCAGCCCTACACCCAACACCTACGAGCAGTACTTC. Protein product: CASSPTPNTYEQYF. This chain joins TRBV5-6 and TRBJ2-7; D is unresolved. This CDR3 comprises 14 residues. The germline V and J ends were trimmed by 4 bases and 2 bases, with 13 bases remaining between them. Germline V lookup: CDR1 SGHDT, CDR2 YYEEEE. The full variable domain, its missing parts supplied by reference TRBV5-6 and TRBJ2-7, is DAGVTQSPTHLIKTRGQQVTLRCSPKSGHDTVSWYQQALGQGPQFIFQYYEEEERQRGNFPDRFSGHQFPNYSSELNVNALLLGDSALYLCASSPTPNTYEQYFGPGTRLTVT.

This clonotype was detected ten times or more. The rearrangement links TRBV6-1 to TRBJ1-1; D might be TRBD1 (5 bases). In germline, CDR1 is MNHNS, CDR2 SASEGT. This CDR3 spans 14 amino acids. Trimming removed 0 bases from V and 8 bases from J, with 13 bases in between. The CDR3 region is CASSEAWKGREAFF. CDR3 in DNA: TGTGCCAGCAGTGAAGCGTGGAAGGGGAGGGAAGCTTTCTTT.

This chain joins TRBV24-1 and TRBJ1-5; 8 nucleotides agree with TRBD1. CDR1 and CDR2 (germline): KGHDR, SFDVKD. With 4 bases clipped from V and 3 bases from J, the junction kept 4 bases outside the gene matches. The CDR3 spans 15 residues. The CDR3: CATSDADRDNQPQHF. CDR3 in DNA: TGTGCCACCAGTGACGCGGACAGGGACAATCAGCCCCAGCATTTT.

This clonotype was seen just once. CDR3 bases: TGCAGTGCTATTGCCCAGCCCGCCTACGAGCAGTACTTC. Residues: CSAIAQPAYEQYF. The chain has TRBV20-1 and TRBJ2-7, with unresolved D. The length of the CDR3 is 13 residues. Per germline, CDR1 DFQATT and CDR2 SNEGSKA (reference sequence). Trimming left V 4 bases short and J 2 bases short, with 12 bases between.

The rearrangement uses TRBV7-8 and TRBJ2-7, with TRBD1 matching over 8 bases. This CDR3 is 14 amino acids long. Germline CDR1 SGHVS, CDR2 FQNEAQ. J lost 2 bases, V lost 4 bases, and 4 bases had no gene match. CDR3 sequence reads: CASSSRTGTYEQYF. The CDR3 bases are TGTGCCAGCAGCTCAAGGACAGGGACCTACGAGCAGTACTTC.

At least ten counts were recorded for this clonotype. J is TRBJ1-1 and V is TRBV7-2, with D unresolved. The CDR3 consists of 13 residues. Looked up from germline, CDR1 is SGHTA and CDR2 is FQGNSA. V lost 5 bases to trimming and J lost 4 bases, with 11 bases between them. In nucleotides, the CDR3 is TGTGCCAGCAGCCCACTACGAGTCACTGAAGCTTTCTTT. Its translation: CASSPLRVTEAFF.

This clonotype was recorded a few times. This rearrangement joins TRBV10-3 to TRBJ2-5; 7 nucleotides agree with TRBD1. Trimming cost V 6 bases and J 5 bases; bases outside gene matches: 3. The germline V gene encodes CDR1 ENHRY and CDR2 SYGVKD. This CDR3 contains 12 residues. In DNA form, the CDR3 reads TGTGCCATCAGCGACAGGGTGGAGACCCAGTACTTC. This sequence encodes CAISDRVETQYF.

Notes on this clonotype: A much larger clone differs by one base, so this may be a read error. J is TRBJ2-1 and V is TRBV20-1; D is possibly TRBD1 (5 bases). Germline loops: CDR1 DFQATT, CDR2 SNEGSKA (reference sequence). Trimming pared 5 bases from V and 9 bases from J, leaving 17 bases between. There are 13 residues in the CDR3. This CDR3 reads CSADLNFDSEQFF. The CDR3 DNA is TGCAGTGCTGACCTTAACTTTGACAGTGAGCAGTTCTTC.

Only one count was recorded for this clonotype. The chain carries TRBV7-3 and TRBJ2-7; 8 bases match TRBD2. The germline gives CDR1 SGHTA, CDR2 FQGTGA. The CDR3 length is 15 residues. V gave up 5 bases and J gave up 2 bases; unmatched junction bases: 8. DNA of the CDR3: TGTGCCAGCAGCATTATAGCGGGAACCCCCTACGAGCAGTACTTC. Translation gives CASSIIAGTPYEQYF. The full variable domain, with the rest looked up from reference TRBV7-3 and TRBJ2-7, is GAGVSQTPSNKVTEKGKYVELRCDPISGHTALYWYRQSLGQGPEFLIYFQGTGAADDSGLPNDRFFAVRPEGSVSTLKIQRTERGDSAVYLCASSIIAGTPYEQYFGPGTRLTVT.

The chain couples TRBV5-5 to TRBJ2-3; no definite D call. The V end lost 5 bases, the J end lost 6 bases, and 13 bases lay between the germline ends. The CDR3 runs to 13 residues. The germline V gene has CDR1 SGHKS and CDR2 YYEKEE (reference sequence). The CDR3 nucleotides read TGTGCCAGCAGTTTCGGCCCTTTCGATACGCAGTATTTT. It specifies CASSFGPFDTQYF.